The 8 T cell receptor beta chains in this list originate from one sample, sequenced in a study of tumor-infiltrating lymphocytes in primary liver carcinoma. From around 500 ng total RNA, TCR beta cDNA was generated with a primer in the constant region. For TCR beta, libraries were produced by three nested multiplex PCR rounds using slightly modified ARM-PCR. TRBV1-TRBV30 forward primers paired with a C-beta reverse primer were used in the first two PCR rounds, which ran approximately 10 cycles each. TCRdb re-called the multiplex PCR reads through MiXCR, storing one row per CDR3 protein. The data show 47,000 or so distinct CDR3 sequences, about 68% seen once. Between roughly 20 and 32 mg of unsorted bulk tissue served as the source from which RNA and DNA were co-extracted. Material: liver tumor tissue from sampling region 3. The subset is: tumor region T3, left-lateral pole. The receptors come from a man aged 40-50 years with primary liver carcinoma and hepatitis B virus infection.

This rearrangement joins TRBV4-1 to TRBJ2-2, with 9 positions matching TRBD1. Germline loops: CDR1 MGHRA, CDR2 YSYEKL. The CDR3 is made up of 15 amino acids. Trimming took 6 bases from V and 11 from J; bases not matched to a gene: 13. In DNA, the CDR3 is TGCGCCAGCAGTCGGGACAGGGTTTTCTCCGCAGAGCTGTTTTTT. Amino acids: CASSRDRVFSAELFF.

V and J are TRBV18 and TRBJ2-4; D might be TRBD2 (7 bases). The CDR3 has 14 amino acids. Germline V gene lookup returns CDR1 KGHSH and CDR2 LQKENI. V was clipped by 8 bases and J by 3 bases, with 14 bases between them. The DNA of the CDR3 is TGTGCCAGCACCCGGGGGGCCCTCAAAAACATTCAGTACTTC. Protein sequence: CASTRGALKNIQYF.

The chain uses TRBV12-3 or TRBV12-4 and TRBJ2-1; 7 nucleotides agree with TRBD2. The junction had 10 bases not matched to a gene; V was cut back by 7 bases and J by 10 bases. CDR3 size: 13 residues. The CDR3 bases are TGTGCCAGCACCCCGACTAGCAGAAACGAGCAGTTCTTC. Encoded protein: CASTPTSRNEQFF.

A remark on this clonotype: Lacking the conserved final phenylalanine or tryptophan, this CDR3 likely reflects a read error. The chain couples TRBV5-1 to TRBJ2-7, with 9 bases identical to TRBD2. The CDR3 has 15 amino acids. The germline gives CDR1 SGHRS, CDR2 YFSETQ. V gave up 1 base and J gave up 2 bases; unmatched junction bases: 4. The CDR3 reads CASSLTSGRAYEQYI. In DNA, the CDR3 is TGCGCCAGCAGCTTGACTAGCGGGCGGGCCTACGAGCAGTACATC.

The chain links TRBV6-5 to TRBJ2-5, with TRBD2 identical over 7 bases. The germline V gene has CDR1 MNHEY and CDR2 SVGAGI. The CDR3 length is 16 residues. V shed 0 bases and J 2 bases; nucleotides not matched to a gene: 6. Written as DNA, the CDR3 is TGTGCCAGCAGTTACTCAGGCGGGAGTCTTCAAGAGACCCAGTACTTC. This sequence encodes CASSYSGGSLQETQYF.

The CDR3 DNA reads as TGCAGCGTAGCCGGACAGGGGACAACCTACGAGCAGTACTTC. It yields the protein CSVAGQGTTYEQYF. The chain employs TRBV29-1 and TRBJ2-7; 9 bases align to TRBD1. Germline V gene lookup returns CDR1 SQVTM and CDR2 ANQGSEA. The CDR3 has 14 amino acids. Trimming removed 6 bases from V and 2 bases from J; junction bases left unmatched: 8.

This clonotype was found a few times. The junction departs from the called germline gene at one end, perhaps through a read error. V gene TRBV6-6 combines with J gene TRBJ2-1, with D possibly TRBD2 on 6 matching bases. Germline loops: CDR1 MNHNY, CDR2 SVGAGI (reference sequence). This CDR3 is built from 17 residues. CDR3 DNA: TGTACCAGTAGTTACGGGACTGTCCCTAGCTCCTACAATGAGCAGTTCTTC. It yields the protein CTSSYGTVPSSYNEQFF.

V is TRBV29-1 and J is TRBJ2-7; D ambiguous. Germline V CDR1 and CDR2: SQVTM, ANQGSEA. V was trimmed by 6 bases and J by 7 bases, leaving 19 bases between them. The CDR3 length is 13 residues. DNA of the CDR3: TGCAGCGTGGAGAGGAGAGAAACGCGAGAGCAGTACTTC. Translated: CSVERRETREQYF.